A single sample is the source of the 7 T cell receptor beta chains below, sequenced in a study of T-cell reconstitution after alpha-beta-depleted transplantation in children. Unique molecular identifiers were used to barcode this TCRbeta library. Via MiXCR, TCRdb re-called the PCR reads, giving one row per CDR3 protein. The sample shows hundreds of thousands of distinct CDR3 sequences, roughly 8.2% of them seen only once. The sequencing here drew on PBMCs, mostly from graft donor cells, taken 180 days after TCRalphabeta/CD19-depleted stem cell transplant. The origin of the receptors is a male patient between 5 and 17 years old who had a stem cell transplant for acute lymphoblastic leukemia, so the T cells may come from the graft donor.

This clonotype was observed at least ten times. J is TRBJ2-3 and V is TRBV28; a weak D match, TRBD2 (6 bases). Germline CDR1 is MDHEN and CDR2 is SYDVKM. The CDR3 is 17 residues long. V gave up 7 bases and J gave up 6 bases, with 26 bases separating them. Here the CDR3 reads CASTLRGRGLSPDTQYF. DNA for the CDR3: TGTGCCAGCACCTTAAGGGGACGGGGACTCAGCCCGGATACGCAGTATTTT.

This clonotype was detected a few times. The CDR3 protein is CASSPRDYKDTQYF. DNA of the CDR3: TGTGCCAGCTCACCCAGGGACTACAAAGATACGCAGTATTTT. The chain joins TRBV18 to TRBJ2-3; TRBD2 agrees at 7 bases. The trim removed 3 bases at V and 5 bases at J, leaving 5 bases unmatched. The CDR3 runs to 14 residues. Germline V CDR1 and CDR2: KGHSH, LQKENI.

This clonotype was recorded at least ten times. V usage is TRBV4-3 and J usage is TRBJ1-3; 9 nucleotides match TRBD1. Germline values: CDR1 LGHNA, CDR2 YSLEER. Unmatched junction bases numbered 7, after V lost 3 bases and J lost 4 bases. The CDR3 extends over 16 amino acids. CDR3 DNA: TGCGCCAGCAGCCAGGGGACAGGGCCCCCCGGAAACACCATATATTTT. It codes for CASSQGTGPPGNTIYF.

The sample holds many counts of this clonotype. V usage is TRBV6-2 or TRBV6-3 and J usage is TRBJ2-3; TRBD2 agrees at 9 bases. The CDR3 length is 14 residues. The germline V gene has CDR1 MNHEY and CDR2 SVGEGT. Trimming at V came to 6 bases and at J to 4 bases, leaving 5 bases not matched to a gene. The CDR3 coding sequence is TGTGCCAGCAGCCCGGGACTAGCTTCAGATACGCAGTATTTT. It specifies CASSPGLASDTQYF.

This clonotype came up many times. The chain recombines TRBV6-2 or TRBV6-3 with TRBJ2-1, with D tentatively TRBD2 (6 bases). Between the trimmed V and J ends, which lost 6 bases and 3 bases, there was a span of 12 bases. Germline V gene sequence: CDR1 MNHEY, CDR2 SVGEGT. The CDR3 loop spans 14 amino acids. CDR3 bases: TGTGCCAGCAGGCTAGCGTGGGGCTACAATGAGCAGTTCTTC. It yields the protein CASRLAWGYNEQFF.

This clonotype was picked up many times. The chain recombines TRBV20-1 with TRBJ2-3; TRBD2 agrees at 14 bases. Germline V gene lookup returns CDR1 DFQATT and CDR2 SNEGSKA (reference sequence). The junction had 13 bases not matched to a gene; V was cut back by 0 bases and J by 8 bases. This CDR3 has 18 residues. The CDR3 DNA reads as TGCAGTGCTAGAGAACGCCCGGGACTAGCGGGGGAGGAGGGTACGCAGTATTTT. This gives the protein CSARERPGLAGEEGTQYF.

As concerns this clonotype: A much larger clone lies one base from this, so it may be a read error. The chain combines TRBV5-4 with TRBJ2-3; 11 bases map to TRBD2. The CDR3 length is 16 residues. Germline V gene sequence: CDR1 SGHNT, CDR2 YYREEE (reference sequence). J gave up 2 bases and V 4 bases, and 6 bases lay outside the gene matches. CDR3 sequence (DNA): TGTGCCAGCAGCGCGGGACTAGCGGAACACACAGATACGCAGTATTTT. It specifies CASSAGLAEHTDTQYF.